This T cell receptor (beta chain) is from a study of quantifying T cell responses using KT2 cells (dated by TCRdb to 2015 to 2018). In the study overall: RNA was DNase-treated and reverse transcribed with TCR alpha and beta constant-region primers, mostly using SuperScript III. The efficiency of the T4 ligation step under optimum conditions was estimated to be greater than 8.5%. PCR2 was performed as a SYBR Green qPCR and was stopped at a predetermined fluorescence threshold so that over-amplification was avoided.

V is cut by 3 bases and J by 8 bases, and the space between the germline ends is 21 bases. The CDR3 spans 15 residues, from the cysteine through the phenylalanine. The entry retains the CDR3 DNA only, 45 bases that are in frame from base 1. Looking up the germline V gene (reference sequence) yields CDR1 DFQATT and CDR2 SNEGSKA. General conclusions and limits of the study: No side-by-side comparison of the pipeline with other TCR sequencing techniques was included in the study. At very high KT2 spike-in numbers, detection of KT2 sequences reached saturation. Counts of KT2 alpha and beta sequences scaled linearly with input KT2 cell number over several orders of magnitude. KT2 sequences were detected down to the lowest spike-in tested, about one KT2 cell per 100,000 PBMC.

Note on this clonotype: Its antigen remains unidentified. No quality values exist for individual bases; no much larger clone is one base distant.

To test the sensitivity and accuracy of the pipeline, known numbers of KT2, a T cell clone whose TCR had already been sequenced, were spiked into unfractionated PBMC. A range of KT2-to-PBMC ratios was generated by mixing KT2 cells with a fixed number of PBMC. Library creation used UMI-ligation and nested PCR. Using T4 RNA ligase 1, a single-stranded oligonucleotide bearing the Illumina SP2 sequence plus a UMI was ligated onto the 3' end of the cDNA. PCR1 used approximately 4 cycles (98 degrees C 15 s, 69 degrees C 30 s, 72 degrees C 40 s), and the beta primer was an equimolar mix of RC1.1 and RC1.2 that covered TRBC1 and TRBC2. From PCR2 onward, TCR alpha and beta chains were processed separately, and sample indices and Illumina adaptors were added. The UMI, placed after an 8-base spacer, consisted of 12 random nucleotides arranged as two hexamers with a spacer between them. Sequencing was done on an Illumina MiSeq using v2 2x251 paired-end chemistry, usually with about a dozen samples per run. To increase diversity, about 5-7.5% PhiX DNA was added to each sequencing library. As for how the authors treated the data: The raw reads were converted into FASTQ with bcl2fastq and then demultiplexed by dual indices with Demultiplexor. V and J genes were assigned by Decombinator through tag matching that permitted a single base-pair mismatch. Collapsinator used UMIs to correct both sequencing errors and frequency errors arising from PCR heterogeneity. CDR3Translator turned Decombinator identifiers into nucleotide sequence, translated that sequence into amino acids, and pulled out the CDR3 based on C- and N-terminal motifs. A cluster of KT2 sequences sharing one unique molecular identifier was counted as one distinct KT2 TCR. TCRdb trimmed the raw reads at Q25, called clones with MiXCR and kept productive beta chains. Each CDR3 protein gets just one entry, which takes the most common genes and DNA from the rows behind it. The V and J calls reflect TCRdb's pipeline rather than the authors' work. The sample profile shows around 56,000 distinct CDR3 sequences; around an eighth of them were found once. The ten largest clonotypes hold about 9% of the sample.

Sequencing used PBMCs spiked with cells of the T cell clone KT2. The chain is encoded by TRBV20-1 joined to TRBJ2-3, with no D gene named confidently. This clonotype was sampled from a human donor. The DNA reads TGCAGTGCTAGCCGGTTGAGGACGGGCTTGGGTACGCAGTATTTT. The resulting protein is CSASRLRTGLGTQYF.